These 19 T cell receptor beta chains came from one sample sequenced in a study of OX40 agonist ivuxolimab in advanced cancers. Profiling relied on immunoSEQ multiplex PCR, and the TCRdb table lists in-frame clones only, not all of them. The sample lists fewer than 100,000 clones; around 83% were seen once. The sample in question was CD4+ or CD8+ T cells sorted from blood, obtained in a trial of the OX40 agonist ivuxolimab. All receptors come from an adult with an advanced solid tumor such as melanoma, head and neck, liver or kidney cancer.

The chain couples TRBV2 to TRBJ1-4; D remains unclear. The CDR3 spans 10 residues. Germline V gene lookup returns CDR1 SNHLY and CDR2 FYNNEI. V was shortened by 8 bases and J by 8 bases, with 6 bases between the two germline ends. CDR3 sequence reads: CASWREKLFF. The CDR3 nucleotides read TGTGCCAGCTGGAGGGAAAAACTGTTTTTT.

The V gene is TRBV13, the J gene TRBJ2-1, with D possibly being TRBD1 (6 bases). CDR1 PRHDT and CDR2 FYEKMQ come from the germline V gene (reference sequence). V lost 3 bases and J 0 bases, leaving 9 bases between the germline ends. CDR3 length equals 15 residues. The CDR3 DNA follows: TGTGCCAGCAGCTTCCGACAGGACTCCTACAATGAGCAGTTCTTC. Its protein is CASSFRQDSYNEQFF.

The J gene is TRBJ1-4, the V gene TRBV14, with D perhaps matching TRBD1 (5 bases). Deletions cut 0 bases from V and 11 bases from J, with 22 bases between. In germline, CDR1 is SGHDN, CDR2 FVKESK. This CDR3 contains 17 residues. The DNA for the CDR3 is TGTGCCAGCAGCCAAGATAGCCCCCCCGCGTTTGGGGCCAAACTGTTTTTT. Its protein product is CASSQDSPPAFGAKLFF.

This rearrangement joins TRBV4-3 to TRBJ1-1, with 10 bases lining up with TRBD1. The germline V gene encodes CDR1 LGHNA and CDR2 YSLEER. This CDR3 has 17 amino acids. Trimming at V came to 0 bases and at J to 1 base, leaving 5 bases not matched to a gene. CDR3 in amino acids: CASSQETGGIGNTEAFF. The CDR3 DNA is TGCGCCAGCAGCCAAGAGACAGGGGGCATAGGGAACACTGAAGCTTTCTTT.

The chain's CDR3 is CASSSPQPGQETQYF. CDR3 DNA sequence: TGTGCCAGCAGTTCGCCCCAGCCGGGTCAAGAGACCCAGTACTTC. The V and J genes are TRBV6-6 and TRBJ2-5; D gene uncertain. Germline CDR1 and CDR2: MNHNY and SVGAGI (reference sequence). The CDR3 contains 15 residues. V was pared by 4 bases and J by 2 bases, with 14 bases between.

This chain uses TRBV6-6 with TRBJ2-1; the match to TRBD1 covers 9 bases. Germline CDR1 MNHNY, CDR2 SVGAGI (reference sequence). This CDR3 has 16 residues. Unmatched junction bases numbered 5, after V lost 2 bases and J lost 3 bases. CDR3 sequence reads: CASSYPTGGYYNEQFF. In DNA form, the CDR3 reads TGTGCCAGCAGTTACCCGACAGGGGGGTACTACAATGAGCAGTTCTTC.

The rearrangement uses TRBV6-5 and TRBJ1-5; D not resolved. This CDR3 comprises 13 residues. V lost 5 bases, J lost 5 bases, and 10 bases lay in between. Germline V gene data show CDR1 as MNHEY and CDR2 as SVGAGI. The CDR3 region has the DNA TGTGCCAGCAGTGAAGCGTCATATCAGCCCCAGCATTTT. Translated: CASSEASYQPQHF.

This clone was counted between two and nine times. The rearrangement joins TRBV2 to TRBJ2-3; D might be TRBD1 or TRBD2, each matching 5 bases. CDR3 size: 16 residues. The germline CDR1 and CDR2 sequences are SNHLY and FYNNEI. V was shortened by 7 bases and J by 2 bases, with 19 bases between the two germline ends. CDR3 sequence reads: CASTRAGIGNTDTQYF. CDR3 sequence (DNA): TGTGCCAGCACCCGAGCAGGGATCGGGAACACAGATACGCAGTATTTT.

V and J are TRBV19 and TRBJ1-1, with 7 positions matching TRBD1. Trimming at V came to 3 bases and at J to 6 bases, leaving 10 bases not matched to a gene. This CDR3 has 15 amino acids. Germline V CDR1 and CDR2: LNHDA, SQIVND (reference sequence). The CDR3 protein is CASSIPNRGGAEAFF. As DNA, the CDR3 is TGTGCCAGTAGTATCCCAAACAGGGGAGGGGCTGAAGCTTTCTTT. Filled out from reference TRBV19 and TRBJ1-1, the complete variable domain reads DGGITQSPKYLFRKEGQNVTLSCEQNLNHDAMYWYRQDPGQGLRLIYYSQIVNDFQKGDIAEGYSVSREKKESFPLTVTSAQKNPTAFYLCASSIPNRGGAEAFFGQGTRLTVV.

V and J are TRBV6-6 and TRBJ1-2; 7 nucleotides align to TRBD1. Germline loops: CDR1 MNHNY, CDR2 SVGAGI (reference sequence). This CDR3 contains 11 residues. With V trimmed by 10 bases and J by 7 bases, 6 bases remained unmatched. CDR3 amino acids: CATSTGAGYTF. In DNA, the CDR3 is TGTGCCACCTCTACAGGGGCTGGCTACACCTTC.

The V and J genes are TRBV19 and TRBJ1-1; 10 nucleotides align to TRBD1. The CDR3 contains 16 residues. Germline V gene data show CDR1 as LNHDA and CDR2 as SQIVND (reference sequence). After removal of 7 bases from V and 1 base from J, the junction contained 9 bases not matched to a gene. DNA for the CDR3: TGTGCCAGTATCGGGACAGGGGAAATTTGGAACACTGAAGCTTTCTTT. Amino acids: CASIGTGEIWNTEAFF. Combining the CDR3 with reference TRBV19 and TRBJ1-1 gives the whole variable domain DGGITQSPKYLFRKEGQNVTLSCEQNLNHDAMYWYRQDPGQGLRLIYYSQIVNDFQKGDIAEGYSVSREKKESFPLTVTSAQKNPTAFYLCASIGTGEIWNTEAFFGQGTRLTVV.

This chain connects TRBV14 to TRBJ2-2, with D unclear. The CDR3 is 15 amino acids. In germline, CDR1 is SGHDN, CDR2 FVKESK. V lost 2 bases to trimming and J lost 7 bases, with 14 bases between them. For the CDR3, the DNA is TGTGCCAGCAGCCAATCGGTGTTCGCTGGCGGGGAGCTGTTTTTT. This encodes CASSQSVFAGGELFF.

This clone occurred a few times. The chain recombines TRBV13 with TRBJ2-3, with a possible D match to TRBD2 (6 bases). The CDR3 extends over 14 amino acids. Germline CDR1 reads PRHDT; CDR2 reads FYEKMQ (reference sequence). The ends were cut back, 3 bases at V and 5 bases at J, with 12 bases in the middle. CDR3 bases: TGTGCCAGCAGCTTCTCGGTTAGCGGAGATACGCAGTATTTT. Amino acids: CASSFSVSGDTQYF.

The rearrangement uses TRBV5-1 and TRBJ2-1, with D perhaps matching TRBD2 (6 bases). Trimming took off 0 bases at V and 4 bases at J, with 14 bases between the two ends. This CDR3 has 16 amino acids. Germline loops: CDR1 SGHRS, CDR2 YFSETQ. The CDR3 bases are TGCGCCAGCAGCTTGGCCTCGGGGGTGGGATACAATGAGCAGTTCTTC. Encoded protein: CASSLASGVGYNEQFF. Full variable domain (remainder filled in from reference TRBV5-1 and TRBJ2-1): KAGVTQTPRYLIKTRGQQVTLSCSPISGHRSVSWYQQTPGQGLQFLFEYFSETQRNKGNFPGRFSGRQFSNSRSEMNVSTLELGDSALYLCASSLASGVGYNEQFFGPGTRLTVL.

This chain connects TRBV6-5 to TRBJ1-3; D not certain. The V and J ends lost 6 bases and 2 bases respectively, with 8 bases between them. This CDR3 spans 13 amino acids. Germline V gene lookup returns CDR1 MNHEY and CDR2 SVGAGI. The DNA for the CDR3 is TGTGCCAGCAGCCGGCCCACTGGAAACACCATATATTTT. The encoded protein is CASSRPTGNTIYF.

J is TRBJ2-1 and V is TRBV28; TRBD2 aligns across 13 bases. The ends lost 6 bases at V and 5 bases at J; junction bases unmatched: 4. The CDR3 runs to 15 residues. Germline V gives CDR1 MDHEN, CDR2 SYDVKM. CDR3: CASRRLAGGNNEQFF. For the CDR3, the DNA is TGTGCCAGCAGACGACTAGCGGGAGGTAACAATGAGCAGTTCTTC.

The chain joins TRBV5-6 to TRBJ1-1; 8 nucleotides line up with TRBD1. The CDR3 length is 16 residues. Germline loops: CDR1 SGHDT, CDR2 YYEEEE. J lost 6 bases, V lost 2 bases, and 12 bases had no gene match. The DNA of the CDR3 is TGTGCCAGCAGCTTCCTCGATGCGGACAGGGCTGCTGAAGCTTTCTTT. Its translation: CASSFLDADRAAEAFF.

This clone was seen a few times. The same CDR3 can be traced to other DNA sequences in this sample. The V and J genes are TRBV6-5 and TRBJ1-3, with no clear D. CDR1 and CDR2 from the germline V gene are MNHEY and SVGAGI. There are 11 residues in the CDR3. V lost 7 bases, J lost 4 bases, and 5 bases lay in between. The CDR3 protein is CASILGNTIYF. The CDR3 DNA sequence: TGTGCCAGCATCTTAGGAAACACCATATATTTT.

This chain joins TRBV7-2 and TRBJ2-1, with a possible D match to TRBD2 (5 bases). Between the trimmed V and J ends, which lost 1 base and 6 bases, there was a span of 16 bases. In germline, CDR1 is SGHTA, CDR2 FQGNSA. The CDR3 runs to 16 residues. This CDR3 reads CASSLGTSLFFNEQFF. The DNA of the CDR3 is TGTGCCAGCAGCTTAGGTACTAGTTTGTTTTTCAATGAGCAGTTCTTC.